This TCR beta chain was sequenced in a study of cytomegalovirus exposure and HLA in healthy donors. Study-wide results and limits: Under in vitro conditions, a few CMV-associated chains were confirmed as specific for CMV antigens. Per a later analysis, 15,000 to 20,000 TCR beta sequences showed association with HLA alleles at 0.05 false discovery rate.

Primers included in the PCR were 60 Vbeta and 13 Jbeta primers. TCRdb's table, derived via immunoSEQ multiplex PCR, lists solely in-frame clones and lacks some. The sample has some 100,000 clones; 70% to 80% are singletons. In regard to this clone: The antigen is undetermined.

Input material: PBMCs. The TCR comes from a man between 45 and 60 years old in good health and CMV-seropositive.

The DNA for the CDR3 is TGTGCCAGCAGCTTAGGCCTGTGGACTAGCGGGGGAAGCTCCTACGAGCAGTACTTC. This translates into CASSLGLWTSGGSSYEQYF. V gene TRBV13 combines with J gene TRBJ2-7; 13 nucleotides match TRBD2. Germline V CDR1 and CDR2: PRHDT, FYEKMQ (reference sequence). The CDR3 spans 19 residues. V was pared by 0 bases and J by 0 bases, with 8 bases of the junction left unmatched.